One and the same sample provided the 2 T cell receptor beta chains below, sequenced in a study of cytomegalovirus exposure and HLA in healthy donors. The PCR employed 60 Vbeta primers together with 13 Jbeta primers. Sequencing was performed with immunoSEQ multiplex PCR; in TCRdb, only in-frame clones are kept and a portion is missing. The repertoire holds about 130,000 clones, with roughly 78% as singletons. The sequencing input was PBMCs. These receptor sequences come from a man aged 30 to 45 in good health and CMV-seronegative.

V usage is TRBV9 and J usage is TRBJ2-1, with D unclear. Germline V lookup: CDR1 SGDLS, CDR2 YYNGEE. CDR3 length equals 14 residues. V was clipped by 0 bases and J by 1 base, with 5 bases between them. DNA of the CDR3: TGTGCCAGCAGCGTAGACGGGTCCTACAATGAGCAGTTCTTC. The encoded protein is CASSVDGSYNEQFF.

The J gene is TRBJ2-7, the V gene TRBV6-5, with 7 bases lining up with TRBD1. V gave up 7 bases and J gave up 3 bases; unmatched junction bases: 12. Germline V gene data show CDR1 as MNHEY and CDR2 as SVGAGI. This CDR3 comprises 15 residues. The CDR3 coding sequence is TGTGCCAGCAAAAAGGGACAGACGACTTACTACGAGCAGTACTTC. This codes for CASKKGQTTYYEQYF.